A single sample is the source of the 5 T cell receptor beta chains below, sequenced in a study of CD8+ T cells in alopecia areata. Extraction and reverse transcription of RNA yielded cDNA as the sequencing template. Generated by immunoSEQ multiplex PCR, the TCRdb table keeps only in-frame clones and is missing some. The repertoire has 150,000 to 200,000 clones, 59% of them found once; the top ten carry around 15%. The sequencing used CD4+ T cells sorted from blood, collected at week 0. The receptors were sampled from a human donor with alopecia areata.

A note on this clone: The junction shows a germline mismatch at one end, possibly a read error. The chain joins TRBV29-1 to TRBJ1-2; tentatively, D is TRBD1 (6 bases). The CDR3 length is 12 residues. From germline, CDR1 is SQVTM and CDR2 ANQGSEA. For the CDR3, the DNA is TGCAGCGCTGAAGACAGGAACTATGGCTACACCTTC. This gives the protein CSAEDRNYGYTF.

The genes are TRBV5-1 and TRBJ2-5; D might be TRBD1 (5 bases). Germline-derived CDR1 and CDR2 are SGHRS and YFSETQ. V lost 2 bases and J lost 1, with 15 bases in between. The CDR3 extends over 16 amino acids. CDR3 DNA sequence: TGCGCCAGCAGCTTTAGAAGCCAAGACAGCCAAGAGACCCAGTACTTC. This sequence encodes CASSFRSQDSQETQYF. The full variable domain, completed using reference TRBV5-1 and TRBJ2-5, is KAGVTQTPRYLIKTRGQQVTLSCSPISGHRSVSWYQQTPGQGLQFLFEYFSETQRNKGNFPGRFSGRQFSNSRSEMNVSTLELGDSALYLCASSFRSQDSQETQYFGPGTRLLVL.

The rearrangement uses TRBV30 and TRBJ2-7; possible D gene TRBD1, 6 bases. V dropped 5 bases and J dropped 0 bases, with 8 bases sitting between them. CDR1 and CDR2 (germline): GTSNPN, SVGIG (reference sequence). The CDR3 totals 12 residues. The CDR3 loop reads CAWGQSSYEQYF. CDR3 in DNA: TGTGCCTGGGGACAGTCCTCCTACGAGCAGTACTTC. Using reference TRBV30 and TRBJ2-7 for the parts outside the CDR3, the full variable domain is SQTIHQWPATLVQPVGSPLSLECTVEGTSNPNLYWYRQAAGRGLQLLFYSVGIGQISSEVPQNLSASRPQDRQFILSSKKLLLSDSGFYLCAWGQSSYEQYFGPGTRLTVT.

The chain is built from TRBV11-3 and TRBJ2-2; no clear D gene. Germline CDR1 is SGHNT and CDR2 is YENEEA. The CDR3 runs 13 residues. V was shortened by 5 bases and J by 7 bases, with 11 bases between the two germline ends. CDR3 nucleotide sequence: TGTGCCAGCAGCCCGACCCAGAGCGGGGAGCTGTTTTTT. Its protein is CASSPTQSGELFF.

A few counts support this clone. The CDR3 bases are TGCAGCGTGAGCTTCCAAAGTTCCTACGAGCAGTACTTC. It is translated as CSVSFQSSYEQYF. The chain uses TRBV29-1 and TRBJ2-7; D gene unclear. CDR3 length: 13 amino acids. In germline, CDR1 is SQVTM, CDR2 ANQGSEA. Trimming left V 6 bases short and J 1 base short, with 13 bases between.